What follows are 9 T cell receptor beta chains derived from one specimen sequenced in a study of T cells after posttransplantation cyclophosphamide. Measured with immunoSEQ multiplex PCR; TCRdb has only the in-frame clones, and not every one. The top ten hold approximately 1% of the sample, which has thousands of clones, about 95% seen once. Sequencing was performed on naive CD8+ T cells sorted from PBMCs. Source of these receptors: a woman in her fifties or sixties in good health and a related stem cell transplant donor.

This clone showed up just once. J is TRBJ2-1 and V is TRBV30; 10 nucleotides align to TRBD2. Unmatched junction bases numbered 4, after V lost 4 bases and J lost 4 bases. This CDR3 is built from 14 residues. The V gene's germline CDR1 is GTSNPN and CDR2 SVGIG (reference sequence). CDR3 DNA sequence: TGTGCCTGGACCGCAGCGGGAGGGTACAATGAGCAGTTCTTC. This gives the protein CAWTAAGGYNEQFF.

CDR3: CASSFRVGRVFKTEAFF. The CDR3 DNA reads as TGTGCCAGCAGCTTTCGGGTCGGGAGGGTGTTCAAGACTGAAGCTTTCTTT. The chain links TRBV7-8 to TRBJ1-1, with D unclear. CDR3 length: 17 residues. CDR1 is SGHVS, CDR2 FQNEAQ, per germline. V was pared by 3 bases and J by 5 bases, with 22 bases between.

J is TRBJ2-1 and V is TRBV6-6; TRBD2 matches at 14 bases. The CDR3 runs to 14 residues. CDR1 is MNHNY, CDR2 SVGAGI, per germline (reference sequence). With 8 bases clipped from V and 15 bases from J, the junction kept 12 bases outside the gene matches. The CDR3 DNA reads as TGTGCCAGCGGGGGGACTAGCGGGAGCTCTAAGCGGTTCTTC. It specifies CASGGTSGSSKRFF.

The gene calls are TRBV7-6 and TRBJ1-1, with 10 bases identical to TRBD1. J was trimmed by 8 bases and V by 7 bases; bases with no gene match: 7. Germline CDR1 is SGHVS and CDR2 is FNYEAQ. CDR3 size: 13 residues. CDR3 sequence (DNA): TGTGCCAGCACCAAGACAGGGGGCGGGGAAGCTTTCTTT. Protein: CASTKTGGGEAFF. Using reference TRBV7-6 and TRBJ1-1 for the parts outside the CDR3, the full variable domain is GAGVSQSPRYKVTKRGQDVALRCDPISGHVSLYWYRQALGQGPEFLTYFNYEAQQDKSGLPNDRFSAERPEGSISTLTIQRTEQRDSAMYRCASTKTGGGEAFFGQGTRLTVV.

The CDR3 DNA reads TGTGCCAGTACTCCGTCTATTAACTATGGCTACACCTTC. This gives the protein CASTPSINYGYTF. The chain couples TRBV19 to TRBJ1-2, with D unclear. Deletions cut 7 bases from V and 1 base from J, with 10 bases between. CDR1 and CDR2 (germline): LNHDA, SQIVND (reference sequence). The CDR3 contains 13 residues.

The rearrangement uses TRBV9 and TRBJ2-3; no reliable D call. The germline gives CDR1 SGDLS, CDR2 YYNGEE. Trimming shortened V by 2 bases and J by 0 bases, and 13 bases separated the two germline ends. This CDR3 has 16 amino acids. The CDR3 bases are TGTGCCAGCAGCGTCAGCGAAGCCTACAGCACAGATACGCAGTATTTT. It encodes CASSVSEAYSTDTQYF.

The J gene is TRBJ2-5, the V gene TRBV7-8; TRBD2 matches 10 bases. Germline V gives CDR1 SGHVS, CDR2 FQNEAQ. With 2 bases clipped from V and 5 bases from J, the junction kept 11 bases outside the gene matches. The CDR3 extends over 17 amino acids. The CDR3 coding sequence is TGTGCCAGCAGCTTAATAGGGCTAGCGGGAGTTGTGGAGACCCAGTACTTC. It is translated as CASSLIGLAGVVETQYF. The full variable domain, in which reference TRBV7-8 and TRBJ2-5 provide the parts outside the CDR3, is GAGVSQSPRYKVAKRGQDVALRCDPISGHVSLFWYQQALGQGPEFLTYFQNEAQLDKSGLPSDRFFAERPEGSVSTLKIQRTQQEDSAVYLCASSLIGLAGVVETQYFGPGTRLLVL.

This rearrangement joins TRBV6-5 to TRBJ2-5; 8 bases match TRBD2. The J call may be wrong; the DNA end is better matched by TRBJ2-7. The germline V gene encodes CDR1 MNHEY and CDR2 SVGAGI. The CDR3 contains 16 residues. The CDR3 nucleotides are TGTGCCAGCAGTTACACCCCTAGCGGGCCTTCCTACGAGCAGTACTTC. Translated: CASSYTPSGPSYEQYF.

This chain connects TRBV11-2 to TRBJ1-6; D is uncertain. Per the germline V gene, CDR1 is SGHAT and CDR2 is FQNNGV. The CDR3 sequence is 13 residues long. V shed 1 base and J shed 7 bases, with 5 bases lying between them. In DNA form, the CDR3 reads TGTGCCAGCAGCTTAGGGGCCAATTCACCCCTCCACTTT. This translates into CASSLGANSPLHF.